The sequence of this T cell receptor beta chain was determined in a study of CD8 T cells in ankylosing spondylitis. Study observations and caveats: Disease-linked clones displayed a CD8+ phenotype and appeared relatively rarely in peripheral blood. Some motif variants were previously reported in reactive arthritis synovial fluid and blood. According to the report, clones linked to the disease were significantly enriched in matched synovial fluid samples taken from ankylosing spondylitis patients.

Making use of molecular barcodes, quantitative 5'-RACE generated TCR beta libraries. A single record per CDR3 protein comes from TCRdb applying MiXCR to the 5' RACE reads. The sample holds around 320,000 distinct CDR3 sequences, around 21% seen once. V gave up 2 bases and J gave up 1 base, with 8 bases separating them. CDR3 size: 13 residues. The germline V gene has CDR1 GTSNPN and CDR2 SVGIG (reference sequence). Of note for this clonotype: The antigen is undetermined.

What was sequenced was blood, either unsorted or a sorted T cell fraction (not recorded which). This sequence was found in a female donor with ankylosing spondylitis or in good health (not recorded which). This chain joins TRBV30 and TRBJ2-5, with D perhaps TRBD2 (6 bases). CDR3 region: CAWSLGGQETQYF. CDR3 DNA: TGTGCCTGGAGTCTGGGGGGCCAAGAGACCCAGTACTTC. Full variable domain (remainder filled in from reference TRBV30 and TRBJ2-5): SQTIHQWPATLVQPVGSPLSLECTVEGTSNPNLYWYRQAAGRGLQLLFYSVGIGQISSEVPQNLSASRPQDRQFILSSKKLLLSDSGFYLCAWSLGGQETQYFGPGTRLLVL.